This T cell receptor beta chain derives from a study of blood T cells in healthy people across ages. Turning to the study itself: With template switching, about one barcoded beta molecule was captured per two T cells.

This clonotype has more than one count but fewer than ten. Each sample had at least 6.5 million PBMCs isolated. The CDR3 extends over 14 amino acids. Germline-derived CDR1 and CDR2 are SNHLY and FYNNEI. V was pared by 7 bases and J by 3 bases, with 14 bases between. The authors ran a second PCR of 7 to 11 cycles using a sample-barcoded 5' primer and a J-beta primer mix. TCRdb re-derived calls from the 5' RACE reads in MiXCR, one entry per CDR3 protein. The sample has 1.5 million to 2 million distinct CDR3 sequences, around 40% seen once; the top ten hold roughly 24%. The receptor comes from a human donor in good health. The J gene is TRBJ2-3, the V gene TRBV2; D might be TRBD1 or TRBD2, each matching 5 bases. Sequenced input: blood. The CDR3 loop is CASKRGSVTDTQYF. The DNA of the CDR3 is TGTGCCAGCAAGAGGGGAAGTGTTACAGATACGCAGTATTTT.